Below, 17 T cell receptor beta chains from the same sample are listed, as sequenced in a study of blood T cell repertoires in COVID-19. Repertoires were generated with immunoSEQ multiplex PCR, while TCRdb's copy carries only in-frame clones and drops some. The data hold about 140,000 clones, with around 80% observed a single time. The sequencing sample was made of peripheral blood. The receptors come from a man in his 60s with active or convalescent COVID-19.

This clone was seen once. J is TRBJ1-2 and V is TRBV7-9; tentative D call: TRBD1 (5 bases). Germline V gene data show CDR1 as SEHNR and CDR2 as FQNEAQ (reference sequence). Trimming pared 0 bases from V and 0 bases from J, leaving 17 bases between. The CDR3 runs to 18 residues. This chain's CDR3 is CASSLAIVTGKSNYGYTF. CDR3 nucleotides: TGTGCCAGCAGCTTAGCAATCGTTACAGGCAAATCTAACTATGGCTACACCTTC.

The chain uses TRBV19 and TRBJ1-1; a possible D gene is TRBD1 (6 bases). V gave up 7 bases and J gave up 8 bases, with 14 bases separating them. The CDR3 extends over 12 amino acids. The germline CDR1 and CDR2 sequences are LNHDA and SQIVND (reference sequence). The CDR3 loop reads CASIGQRVEAFF. The CDR3, as DNA: TGTGCCAGTATTGGACAGAGGGTCGAAGCTTTCTTT.

The rearrangement links TRBV7-9 to TRBJ1-1; possibly TRBD1 for D (5 bases). The CDR3 runs to 14 residues. Germline V CDR1 and CDR2: SEHNR, FQNEAQ (reference sequence). The V end lost 5 bases, the J end lost 1 base, and 11 bases lay between the germline ends. The CDR3 loop is CASSGGLSNTEAFF. CDR3 nucleotides: TGTGCCAGCAGCGGGGGACTCTCGAACACTGAAGCTTTCTTT.

J is TRBJ1-6 and V is TRBV2; 10 nucleotides align to TRBD1. The V and J ends lost 3 bases and 10 bases, in that order; junction bases with no gene match: 6. The germline V gene has CDR1 SNHLY and CDR2 FYNNEI. There are 15 residues in the CDR3. The chain's CDR3 is CASSDRDRGRSPLHF. As DNA, the CDR3 is TGTGCCAGCAGTGACCGGGACAGGGGAAGGTCACCCCTCCACTTT. Filled out from reference TRBV2 and TRBJ1-6, the complete variable domain reads EPEVTQTPSHQVTQMGQEVILRCVPISNHLYFYWYRQILGQKVEFLVSFYNNEISEKSEIFDDQFSVERPDGSNFTLKIRSTKLEDSAMYFCASSDRDRGRSPLHFGNGTRLTVT.

The chain joins TRBV27 to TRBJ1-5; no firm D call. Germline V gives CDR1 MNHEY, CDR2 SMNVEV (reference sequence). V shed 8 bases and J shed 6 bases, with 20 bases lying between them. This CDR3 has 15 amino acids. This CDR3 is CASAAGGGRPQPQHF. The DNA of the CDR3 is TGTGCCAGCGCCGCCGGCGGAGGGCGCCCTCAGCCCCAGCATTTT.

The chain carries TRBV4-3 and TRBJ1-1, with D unresolved. The V gene's germline CDR1 is LGHNA and CDR2 YSLEER. This CDR3 has 14 amino acids. V was shortened by 2 bases and J by 0 bases, with 7 bases between the two germline ends. The DNA of the CDR3 is TGCGCCAGCAGCCAACCCAACATGAACACTGAAGCTTTCTTT. Protein: CASSQPNMNTEAFF.

The V and J genes are TRBV5-6 and TRBJ1-1; the D is unclear. Germline V gene data show CDR1 as SGHDT and CDR2 as YYEEEE. The V and J ends lost 4 bases and 5 bases respectively, with 18 bases between them. The CDR3 is 15 residues long. CDR3 residues: CASSLQMLRRTEAFF. The CDR3 DNA sequence: TGTGCCAGCAGCCTTCAGATGTTGCGGAGGACTGAAGCTTTCTTT.

This chain connects TRBV7-2 to TRBJ1-1; no reliable D call. Germline V CDR1 and CDR2: SGHTA, FQGNSA. This CDR3 has 17 amino acids. Trimming took off 2 bases at V and 2 bases at J, with 18 bases between the two ends. The DNA of the CDR3 is TGTGCCAGCAGCTTATTGGCAGAAGAGGGTCGAAACACTGAAGCTTTCTTT. This translates into CASSLLAEEGRNTEAFF.

The chain links TRBV30 to TRBJ1-2, with D unclear. V was shortened by 2 bases and J by 8 bases, with 15 bases between the two germline ends. The CDR3 runs 13 residues. Germline V gene data show CDR1 as GTSNPN and CDR2 as SVGIG (reference sequence). The CDR3 sequence: CAWSWVKMGGYTF. CDR3 DNA: TGTGCCTGGAGTTGGGTCAAAATGGGCGGCTACACCTTC. Full variable domain (remainder filled in from reference TRBV30 and TRBJ1-2): SQTIHQWPATLVQPVGSPLSLECTVEGTSNPNLYWYRQAAGRGLQLLFYSVGIGQISSEVPQNLSASRPQDRQFILSSKKLLLSDSGFYLCAWSWVKMGGYTFGSGTRLTVV.

The CDR3 DNA reads as TGTGCCAGTACCCCTGTTCCGGGCACTGAAGCTTTCTTT. Translation: CASTPVPGTEAFF. The V and J genes are TRBV19 and TRBJ1-1; no reliable D call. V lost 7 bases and J lost 4, with 13 bases in between. Germline CDR1 and CDR2: LNHDA and SQIVND (reference sequence). The CDR3 length is 13 residues. Full variable domain (missing parts from reference TRBV19 and TRBJ1-1): DGGITQSPKYLFRKEGQNVTLSCEQNLNHDAMYWYRQDPGQGLRLIYYSQIVNDFQKGDIAEGYSVSREKKESFPLTVTSAQKNPTAFYLCASTPVPGTEAFFGQGTRLTVV.

The chain recombines TRBV6-5 with TRBJ2-5; weak D call: TRBD1 (6 bases). Germline CDR1 and CDR2: MNHEY and SVGAGI. With 6 bases removed from V and 5 bases from J, the gap between germline ends came to 13 bases. This CDR3 is 13 amino acids long. In DNA form, the CDR3 reads TGTGCCAGCAGGGCCAGGGGACGTGAGACCCAGTACTTC. Translation: CASRARGRETQYF.

The chain couples TRBV18 to TRBJ2-3; unclear D gene. The V end lost 2 bases, the J end lost 5 bases, and 8 bases lay between the germline ends. The germline V gene has CDR1 KGHSH and CDR2 LQKENI. CDR3 length: 13 amino acids. CDR3 sequence: CASSPISLDTQYF. CDR3 in DNA: TGTGCCAGCTCACCAATTTCGTTAGATACGCAGTATTTT. The full variable domain, with the rest looked up from reference TRBV18 and TRBJ2-3, is NAGVMQNPRHLVRRRGQEARLRCSPMKGHSHVYWYRQLPEEGLKFMVYLQKENIIDESGMPKERFSAEFPKEGPSILRIQQVVRGDSAAYFCASSPISLDTQYFGPGTRLTVL.

The V and J genes are TRBV19 and TRBJ2-6; the D is unclear. This CDR3 region has 15 residues. Germline lookup yields CDR1 LNHDA and CDR2 SQIVND (reference sequence). V lost 6 bases and J lost 0, with 9 bases in between. CDR3 DNA: TGTGCCAGTAGAGGCGGAAACTCTGGGGCCAACGTCCTGACTTTC. It specifies CASRGGNSGANVLTF.

The chain recombines TRBV3-1 (or the pseudogene TRBV3-2) with TRBJ1-1, with 7 bases fitting TRBD1. V gave up 5 bases and J gave up 4 bases; unmatched junction bases: 13. The CDR3 is 16 amino acids. Germline V CDR1 and CDR2: LGHDT, YNNKEL (reference sequence). The CDR3 protein is CASSSTGTAISTEAFF. In nucleotides, the CDR3 is TGTGCCAGCAGCTCTACGGGGACAGCGATCTCCACTGAAGCTTTCTTT.

This clone was detected once. J is TRBJ1-1 and V is TRBV6-2 or TRBV6-3; 7 nucleotides match TRBD1. CDR1 is MNHEY and CDR2 is SVGEGT in the germline V gene. The CDR3 has 11 residues. The V gene end was trimmed by 6 bases and the J gene end by 10 bases; junction bases not matched to a gene: 5. The CDR3 sequence is CASSEQGPAFF. In DNA form, the CDR3 reads TGTGCCAGCAGCGAACAGGGGCCAGCTTTCTTT.

This chain joins TRBV12-5 and TRBJ2-2; tentatively, D is TRBD2 (5 bases). Germline V gene lookup returns CDR1 LGHNT and CDR2 FRNRAP. The CDR3 has 13 amino acids. Trimming removed 3 bases from V and 3 bases from J, with 5 bases in between. In DNA, the CDR3 is TGTGCTAGTGGTTTAGCGGACACCGGGGAGCTGTTTTTT. Translated: CASGLADTGELFF.

The chain has TRBV6-5 and TRBJ2-6; no definite D call. Germline CDR1 and CDR2: MNHEY and SVGAGI. Trimming left V 8 bases short and J 0 bases short, with 8 bases between. The CDR3 runs to 14 residues. As DNA, the CDR3 is TGTGCCAGCGCAGGCATCTCTGGGGCCAACGTCCTGACTTTC. It translates to CASAGISGANVLTF.